This passage covers 17 T cell receptor beta chains from one sample sequenced in a study of cytomegalovirus exposure and HLA in healthy donors. PCR primers comprised 60 Vbeta and 13 Jbeta primers. Sequencing was performed with immunoSEQ multiplex PCR; in TCRdb, only in-frame clones are kept and a portion is missing. Here the sample spans 45,000 to 60,000 clones, roughly 75% being singletons. Sequencing used PBMCs. These receptors were collected from a man aged 25-40 years in good health and CMV-seropositive.

CDR3: CASSQEPGQGAGNTIYF. The CDR3 nucleotides read TGCGCCAGCAGCCAGGAACCGGGACAGGGGGCTGGAAACACCATATATTTT. This chain uses TRBV4-1 with TRBJ1-3; the match to TRBD1 covers 11 bases. CDR3 size: 17 residues. V was clipped by 3 bases and J by 2 bases; unmatched bases: 6. Germline values: CDR1 MGHRA, CDR2 YSYEKL.

This sequence joins TRBV27 and TRBJ2-1, with TRBD2 matching 9 bases. Germline lookup yields CDR1 MNHEY and CDR2 SMNVEV (reference sequence). The V segment lost 0 bases and the J segment 3 bases; nucleotides outside the gene matches: 0. The CDR3 extends over 15 amino acids. The CDR3 nucleotides are TGTGCCAGCAGTTTATCGCGGGGGGGCTACAATGAGCAGTTCTTC. It specifies CASSLSRGGYNEQFF.

This chain joins TRBV28 and TRBJ1-1, with unresolved D. Germline CDR1 is MDHEN and CDR2 is SYDVKM. The CDR3 has 14 amino acids. Trimming left V 5 bases short and J 4 bases short, with 14 bases between. This chain's CDR3 is CASSAYGEATEAFF. The DNA for the CDR3 is TGTGCCAGCAGTGCTTATGGGGAGGCCACTGAAGCTTTCTTT.

The rearrangement links TRBV7-8 to TRBJ2-5, with D perhaps TRBD2 (6 bases). CDR3 length: 18 amino acids. V was trimmed by 2 bases and J by 5 bases, leaving 24 bases between them. Germline CDR1 reads SGHVS; CDR2 reads FQNEAQ. The chain's CDR3 is CASSLQRPAGSREETQYF. The CDR3 DNA is TGTGCCAGCAGCTTACAGCGCCCGGCGGGCAGCCGGGAGGAGACCCAGTACTTC.

V and J are TRBV10-1 and TRBJ2-3; a possible D gene is TRBD2 (5 bases). The CDR3 runs 14 residues. The V gene lost 1 base and the J gene lost 6 bases, with 11 bases spanning the gap. The germline CDR1 and CDR2 sequences are WNHNN and SYGVQD (reference sequence). CDR3 amino acids: CASSEFGRGDTQYF. Here the CDR3 DNA reads TGCGCCAGCAGTGAGTTCGGTAGAGGGGATACGCAGTATTTT.

The CDR3 nucleotides read TGTGCCAGCGGAGACAGGGGCTTCATGAACACTGAAGCTTTCTTT. Encoded protein: CASGDRGFMNTEAFF. The gene calls are TRBV13 and TRBJ1-1; TRBD1 aligns across 8 bases. The CDR3 contains 15 residues. V lost 8 bases, J lost 0 bases, and 8 bases stayed unmatched. CDR1 and CDR2 from the germline V gene are PRHDT and FYEKMQ (reference sequence). The variable domain in full, completed from reference TRBV13 and TRBJ1-1, reads AAGVIQSPRHLIKEKRETATLKCYPIPRHDTVYWYQQGPGQDPQFLISFYEKMQSDKGSIPDRFSAQQFSDYHSELNMSSLELGDSALYFCASGDRGFMNTEAFFGQGTRLTVV.

The rearrangement uses TRBV6-1 and TRBJ2-3, with a weak D call TRBD2 (6 bases). Germline V lookup: CDR1 MNHNS, CDR2 SASEGT. This CDR3 has 14 residues. Trimming stripped 8 bases from V and 1 base from J, with 13 bases between. CDR3 loop: CASHPGTGTDTQYF. The CDR3 coding sequence is TGTGCCAGCCATCCCGGGACTGGCACAGATACGCAGTATTTT.

The rearrangement uses TRBV5-1 and TRBJ2-3, with D unresolved. Germline V gene lookup returns CDR1 SGHRS and CDR2 YFSETQ. CDR3 size: 13 residues. V was trimmed by 8 bases and J by 0 bases, leaving 10 bases between them. CDR3 nucleotide sequence: TGCGCCAGTAGAACGTATAGCACAGATACGCAGTATTTT. It encodes CASRTYSTDTQYF.

The CDR3, as DNA: TGTGCTAGTGGTTTGGATATACAGGGAACTGAAGCTTTCTTT. Amino acid sequence: CASGLDIQGTEAFF. The rearrangement joins TRBV12-5 to TRBJ1-1, with D perhaps TRBD1 (6 bases). The V and J ends lost 1 base and 5 bases respectively, with 11 bases between them. Germline lookup yields CDR1 LGHNT and CDR2 FRNRAP. This CDR3 spans 14 amino acids.

The chain recombines TRBV7-9 with TRBJ1-1, with a possible D match to TRBD1 (5 bases). The CDR3 sequence is 13 residues long. The germline V gene has CDR1 SEHNR and CDR2 FQNEAQ (reference sequence). The V end was cut by 1 base, the J end by 7 bases, with 10 bases between. CDR3 residues: CASSLEVTGEAFF. The CDR3 bases are TGTGCCAGCAGCTTAGAAGTTACAGGTGAAGCTTTCTTT.

The chain links TRBV29-1 to TRBJ2-7; TRBD2 is a possible D gene (5 bases). CDR1 is SQVTM and CDR2 is ANQGSEA in the germline V gene. Trimming stripped 4 bases from V and 0 bases from J, with 16 bases between. The CDR3 has 15 residues. This CDR3 is CSVVGGLLSSYEQYF. The CDR3 nucleotides are TGCAGCGTTGTCGGCGGGTTGCTCAGCTCCTACGAGCAGTACTTC.

This clone was recorded only once. This chain uses TRBV5-4 with TRBJ2-2, with 8 bases that match TRBD2. V was clipped by 0 bases and J by 5 bases; unmatched bases: 9. The CDR3 is 17 residues long. In germline, CDR1 is SGHNT, CDR2 YYREEE (reference sequence). In DNA, the CDR3 is TGTGCCAGCAGCTTGGGTAGCGGGGCCACGGGGACCGGGGAGCTGTTTTTT. Its protein product is CASSLGSGATGTGELFF.

This clone was picked up one time. The gene calls are TRBV10-1 and TRBJ1-3, with unresolved D. V was shortened by 0 bases and J by 2 bases, with 8 bases between the two germline ends. Germline loops: CDR1 WNHNN, CDR2 SYGVQD (reference sequence). This CDR3 is 15 amino acids long. The CDR3 here is CASSESGRPGNTIYF. The DNA of the CDR3 is TGCGCCAGCAGTGAGTCGGGCAGACCTGGAAACACCATATATTTT.

The genes are TRBV14 and TRBJ1-6, with 7 bases identical to TRBD1. Germline loops: CDR1 SGHDN, CDR2 FVKESK. The ends lost 1 base at V and 3 bases at J; junction bases unmatched: 6. The CDR3 is made up of 17 amino acids. Here the CDR3 reads CASSQGSGTVYNSPLHF. Here the CDR3 DNA reads TGTGCCAGCAGCCAAGGGTCGGGGACAGTCTATAATTCACCCCTCCACTTT. The full variable domain, with the rest looked up from reference TRBV14 and TRBJ1-6, is EAGVTQFPSHSVIEKGQTVTLRCDPISGHDNLYWYRRVMGKEIKFLLHFVKESKQDESGMPNNRFLAERTGGTYSTLKVQPAELEDSGVYFCASSQGSGTVYNSPLHFGNGTRLTVT.

The chain is built from TRBV7-2 and TRBJ2-7; 8 bases are shared with TRBD2. From germline, CDR1 is SGHTA and CDR2 FQGNSA. CDR3 length: 15 residues. Unmatched junction bases numbered 18, after V lost 7 bases and J lost 10 bases. The CDR3 DNA reads TGTGCCAGCACCCTAAGGGGCGGGGGGCCCGGACGTCAGTACTTC. Residues: CASTLRGGGPGRQYF.

This clone has just a few counts. This rearrangement joins TRBV29-1 to TRBJ1-1; TRBD1 might be the D (6 bases). V lost 1 base and J 3 bases, leaving 9 bases between the germline ends. Germline lookup yields CDR1 SQVTM and CDR2 ANQGSEA. The CDR3 runs to 13 residues. The CDR3 sequence is CSVEGGGDTEAFF. Written as DNA, the CDR3 is TGCAGCGTTGAAGGAGGGGGAGACACTGAAGCTTTCTTT.

The V gene is TRBV5-6, the J gene TRBJ2-1, with D tentatively TRBD1 (6 bases). The CDR3 length is 14 residues. Germline lookup yields CDR1 SGHDT and CDR2 YYEEEE. V lost 3 bases, J lost 7 bases, and 14 bases lay in between. CDR3 protein: CASSSRDTENEQFF. The CDR3 DNA sequence: TGTGCCAGCAGCTCACGGGACACCGAGAATGAGCAGTTCTTC.